Below, 2 T cell receptor beta chains from the same sample are listed, as sequenced in a study of PD-L1 blockade in urothelial cancer. Sequenced by immunoSEQ multiplex PCR; TCRdb stores in-frame clones only, minus some. The data show 85,000 to 100,000 clones, roughly 90% seen once. The specimen comprised PBMCs, sampled around atezolizumab (anti-PD-L1) treatment. Source of these receptors: a man aged 60 to 69 with urothelial cancer.

The chain combines TRBV7-2 with TRBJ2-3; 8 bases align to TRBD2. This CDR3 contains 16 residues. Trimming took 7 bases from V and 0 from J; bases not matched to a gene: 9. From germline, CDR1 is SGHTA and CDR2 FQGNSA. The CDR3 sequence is CASIPPGGVSTDTQYF. CDR3 sequence (DNA): TGTGCCAGCATCCCCCCCGGGGGGGTTAGCACAGATACGCAGTATTTT. Filled out from reference TRBV7-2 and TRBJ2-3, the complete variable domain reads GAGVSQSPSNKVTEKGKDVELRCDPISGHTALYWYRQSLGQGLEFLIYFQGNSAPDKSGLPSDRFSAERTGGSVSTLTIQRTQQEDSAVYLCASIPPGGVSTDTQYFGPGTRLTVL.

The V call is TRBV7-3, the J call TRBJ2-7; TRBD1 matches at 11 bases. V was pared by 5 bases and J by 6 bases, with 9 bases of the junction left unmatched. The CDR3 totals 15 residues. In germline, CDR1 is SGHTA, CDR2 FQGTGA. CDR3: CASSPSGTGGSEQYF. As DNA, the CDR3 is TGTGCCAGCAGCCCTTCCGGGACAGGGGGGAGCGAGCAGTACTTC.